One and the same sample provided the 22 T cell receptor beta chains below, sequenced in a study of cytomegalovirus exposure and HLA in healthy donors. The study ran its PCR with 60 Vbeta and 13 Jbeta primers. TCRdb's copy holds only in-frame clones and misses some; the assay was immunoSEQ multiplex PCR. The table includes around 140,000 clones, roughly four fifths detected once. The sample consisted of PBMCs. The receptors derive from a young man in good health and CMV-seropositive.

The rearrangement joins TRBV6-1 to TRBJ1-5; 7 nucleotides line up with TRBD1. After removal of 4 bases from V and 6 bases from J, the junction contained 6 bases not matched to a gene. The germline CDR1 and CDR2 sequences are MNHNS and SASEGT. The CDR3 contains 14 residues. The CDR3 DNA is TGTGCCAGCAGTGTGAACAGGGGTCGTCAGCCCCAGCATTTT. Translation: CASSVNRGRQPQHF.

This clone was picked up a small number of times. The gene calls are TRBV7-6 and TRBJ1-4; TRBD1 agrees at 7 bases. The CDR3 is 20 residues long. J was trimmed by 7 bases and V by 5 bases; bases with no gene match: 25. Germline V gene sequence: CDR1 SGHVS, CDR2 FNYEAQ. DNA for the CDR3: TGTGCCAGCAGCCCTTTCGGAAACCCCTTCAACAGGGGTAGAAGTGAAAAACTGTTTTTT. As protein: CASSPFGNPFNRGRSEKLFF.

CDR3 protein: CASRGTAGELFF. The CDR3, as DNA: TGTGCCAGCAGGGGGACAGCCGGGGAGCTGTTTTTT. The V call is TRBV28, the J call TRBJ2-2, with TRBD1 matching over 7 bases. Unmatched junction bases numbered 1, after V lost 6 bases and J lost 6 bases. Germline-derived CDR1 and CDR2 are MDHEN and SYDVKM. The CDR3 extends over 12 amino acids.

The chain joins TRBV5-6 to TRBJ2-5; D might be TRBD2 (6 bases). Judging by the DNA end, TRBJ2-7 fits better; the J call may be wrong. The CDR3 loop spans 13 amino acids. Germline CDR1 is SGHDT and CDR2 is YYEEEE. This chain's CDR3 is CASSSGLSYEQYF. CDR3 in DNA: TGTGCCAGCAGCTCCGGACTATCCTACGAGCAGTACTTC.

This chain joins TRBV28 and TRBJ2-2, with 8 nucleotides matching TRBD2. The CDR3 runs 13 residues. V dropped 8 bases and J dropped 12; count of bases not matched to a gene: 11. Germline V CDR1 and CDR2: MDHEN, SYDVKM. The CDR3 protein is CASPSGGGQKLFF. In nucleotides, the CDR3 is TGTGCCAGCCCATCCGGGGGGGGTCAGAAGCTGTTTTTT.

The rearrangement links TRBV7-6 to TRBJ1-2; 11 bases are shared with TRBD1. Germline V gives CDR1 SGHVS, CDR2 FNYEAQ. After removal of 7 bases from V and 0 bases from J, the junction contained 16 bases not matched to a gene. The CDR3 is 19 amino acids. The chain's CDR3 is CASTRFNGGQGASNYGYTF. CDR3 DNA sequence: TGTGCCAGCACCAGATTTAATGGTGGACAGGGGGCTTCTAACTATGGCTACACCTTC.

The rearrangement links TRBV6-5 to TRBJ1-4; TRBD1 might be the D (6 bases). Deletions cut 6 bases from V and 7 bases from J, with 15 bases between. The CDR3 covers 14 residues. From germline, CDR1 is MNHEY and CDR2 SVGAGI. DNA of the CDR3: TGTGCCAGCAGCCTCGGGACATACGGTGAAAAACTGTTTTTT. Its protein product is CASSLGTYGEKLFF.

The chain is built from TRBV2 and TRBJ2-2; the match to TRBD2 covers 7 bases. CDR1 and CDR2 from the germline V gene are SNHLY and FYNNEI. The V gene end was trimmed by 3 bases and the J gene end by 6 bases; junction bases not matched to a gene: 10. The CDR3 contains 16 residues. The CDR3 region has the DNA TGTGCCAGCAGTGAGACTGACGGGAGGCTGTCCGGGGAGCTGTTTTTT. Protein: CASSETDGRLSGELFF.

This clone was observed a single time. The genes are TRBV19 and TRBJ2-1; 8 nucleotides match TRBD2. From germline, CDR1 is LNHDA and CDR2 SQIVND (reference sequence). Trimming cost V 1 base and J 8 bases; bases outside gene matches: 7. This CDR3 is 15 amino acids long. The CDR3 nucleotides are TGTGCCAGTAGTATAGTAGGGACTAGTGTCTATGAGCAGTTCTTC. Amino acid sequence: CASSIVGTSVYEQFF.

This rearrangement joins TRBV28 to TRBJ1-5, with 11 positions matching TRBD1. J gave up 6 bases and V 2 bases, and 0 bases lay outside the gene matches. CDR3 length: 14 amino acids. Germline CDR1 and CDR2: MDHEN and SYDVKM. The CDR3 nucleotides read TGTGCCAGCAGTTTAGGGACAGGGGGTCAGCCCCAGCATTTT. Translating gives CASSLGTGGQPQHF.

This clone is a singleton in its sample. The chain has TRBV5-4 and TRBJ2-3; 12 positions agree with TRBD2. J lost 0 bases, V lost 3 bases, and 11 bases had no gene match. Germline CDR1 SGHNT, CDR2 YYREEE (reference sequence). The CDR3 loop spans 19 amino acids. CDR3 amino acids: CASSSSSGRAVGSTDTQYF. CDR3 DNA sequence: TGTGCCAGCAGCTCCTCTAGCGGGAGGGCTGTGGGTAGCACAGATACGCAGTATTTT.

This clone was counted once. The chain links TRBV29-1 to TRBJ2-2; TRBD1 might be the D (5 bases). V was cut by 3 bases and J by 7 bases, with 9 bases left in between. The CDR3 length is 12 residues. Per the germline V gene, CDR1 is SQVTM and CDR2 is ANQGSEA. The CDR3 nucleotides are TGCAGCGTTGAGCAGGGCGGCGGGGAGCTGTTTTTT. Amino acids: CSVEQGGGELFF.

V is TRBV7-2 and J is TRBJ2-7; possibly TRBD2 for D (6 bases). Trimming removed 5 bases at V and 2 bases at J, with 19 bases between. CDR1 and CDR2 (germline): SGHTA, FQGNSA. The CDR3 has 16 amino acids. The CDR3 DNA is TGTGCCAGCAGCCCTGGACTGGCGGGAAACCCCTACGAGCAGTACTTC. This encodes CASSPGLAGNPYEQYF.

The V and J genes are TRBV28 and TRBJ1-3, with TRBD1 matching over 12 bases. In germline, CDR1 is MDHEN, CDR2 SYDVKM. This CDR3 spans 16 amino acids. The V segment lost 8 bases and the J segment 7 bases; nucleotides outside the gene matches: 12. CDR3 nucleotides: TGTGCCAGCGGGACAGGGGGCCTGAGTTCCCGGAACACCATATATTTT. It yields the protein CASGTGGLSSRNTIYF. Looking up the rest from reference TRBV28 and TRBJ1-3 gives the full variable domain: DVKVTQSSRYLVKRTGEKVFLECVQDMDHENMFWYRQDPGLGLRLIYFSYDVKMKEKGDIPEGYSVSREKKERFSLILESASTNQTSMYLCASGTGGLSSRNTIYFGEGSWLTVV.

The sample holds a few counts of this clone. The rearrangement joins TRBV7-6 to TRBJ2-3; D is possibly TRBD2 (6 bases). The CDR3 covers 15 residues. Looked up from germline, CDR1 is SGHVS and CDR2 is FNYEAQ. V lost 5 bases and J lost 4, with 16 bases in between. CDR3 sequence: CASSLLGEDADTQYF. In DNA, the CDR3 is TGTGCCAGCAGCCTTCTGGGGGAGGACGCAGATACGCAGTATTTT.

The sample holds a few counts of this clone. The chain employs TRBV6-1 and TRBJ1-1, with D maybe TRBD1 (5 bases). V lost 5 bases and J 5 bases, leaving 12 bases between the germline ends. This CDR3 has 13 amino acids. CDR1 and CDR2 (germline): MNHNS, SASEGT. The CDR3 is CASSLERGTEAFF. CDR3 nucleotide sequence: TGTGCCAGCAGTTTAGAACGGGGGACTGAAGCTTTCTTT.

V and J are TRBV5-4 and TRBJ2-3; 10 nucleotides align to TRBD2. Germline values: CDR1 SGHNT, CDR2 YYREEE (reference sequence). The CDR3 sequence is 15 residues long. The V gene end was trimmed by 4 bases and the J gene end by 5 bases; junction bases not matched to a gene: 7. The CDR3 sequence is CASSHKREGQDTQYF. In nucleotides, the CDR3 is TGTGCCAGCAGCCACAAGCGGGAGGGCCAAGATACGCAGTATTTT.

The chain combines TRBV19 with TRBJ2-1, with TRBD2 matching over 11 bases. Germline V lookup: CDR1 LNHDA, CDR2 SQIVND (reference sequence). V dropped 3 bases and J dropped 8; count of bases not matched to a gene: 12. This CDR3 has 17 amino acids. The CDR3 DNA follows: TGTGCCAGTAGTATGAGGGGTAGCGGGAGGGCCGGGGATGAGCAGTTCTTC. As protein: CASSMRGSGRAGDEQFF.

This sequence joins TRBV7-9 and TRBJ1-4; 9 bases align to TRBD1. V dropped 5 bases and J dropped 3; count of bases not matched to a gene: 4. CDR3 length equals 15 residues. CDR1 is SEHNR and CDR2 is FQNEAQ in the germline V gene (reference sequence). The chain's CDR3 is CASSLGQGSNEKLFF. For the CDR3, the DNA is TGTGCCAGCAGCCTAGGACAGGGGTCTAATGAAAAACTGTTTTTT.

This clone occurred a few times. The V gene is TRBV10-3, the J gene TRBJ1-3; D is undetermined. V was pared by 0 bases and J by 4 bases, with 7 bases between. CDR3 length: 14 amino acids. CDR1 and CDR2 from the germline V gene are ENHRY and SYGVKD. The CDR3, as DNA: TGTGCCATCAGTGAGTCCCACGCGGGAAACACCATATATTTT. It codes for CAISESHAGNTIYF.

The sample holds one count of this clone. Mismatch with germline at one junction end may stem from a read error. The J gene is TRBJ2-1, the V gene TRBV5-1; TRBD2 aligns across 11 bases. Germline V gene lookup returns CDR1 SGHRS and CDR2 YFSETQ. The CDR3 length is 16 residues. In DNA, the CDR3 is TGCGCCAGCAGCTGGAGGGGACTAGCGGAAAACAATGAACAGTTCTTC. This gives the protein CASSWRGLAENNEQFF.

In its sample, this clone was seen a few times. This chain uses TRBV28 with TRBJ2-7, with 8 bases lining up with TRBD1. The CDR3 is 12 residues long. The V and J ends lost 4 bases and 6 bases, in that order; junction bases with no gene match: 2. Germline CDR1 and CDR2: MDHEN and SYDVKM. In nucleotides, the CDR3 is TGTGCCAGCAGTTCCCAGGGGGCCGAGCAGTACTTC. This translates into CASSSQGAEQYF.